These T cell receptor beta chains were read from a single sample in a study of cytomegalovirus exposure and HLA in healthy donors. TCRdb's table, derived via immunoSEQ multiplex PCR, lists solely in-frame clones and lacks some. The sample records 150,000 or so clones, around four fifths being singletons. The sequencing sample was made of PBMCs. These receptors came from a woman aged 40 to 55 in good health and CMV-seronegative. The CDR3 runs from the conserved cysteine through the conserved F or W. Each record gives: D gene, clone size, J gene, V gene, CDR3 DNA, CDR3 protein. A D gene is named only where the DNA matches it firmly. Some rows mark clone size as missing; the rest say once, few, many or name a class of expanded clone.

>NA|NA|TRBJ2-7|TRBV5-4
TGTGCCAGCAGCTTGGGAGGGAGAGGACGGGGCGAGCAGTACTTC
CASSLGGRGRGEQYF
>TRBD2|NA|TRBJ2-5|TRBV4-2
TGTGCCAGCAGCCGCGAGGGCGGGAGGAGGCAGTACTTC
CASSREGGRRQYF
>NA|once|TRBJ1-5|TRBV19
TGTGCCAGTAGTCCCCCGAGGAGCAATCAGCCCCAGCATTTT
CASSPPRSNQPQHF
>TRBD2|NA|TRBJ2-1|TRBV2
TGTGCCAGCAGTGATATGGGAGCGGGAGTCTACAATGAGCAGTTCTTC
CASSDMGAGVYNEQFF
>NA|NA|TRBJ1-1|TRBV5-6
TGTGCCAGCAGCCCAGACTTGGCTACCACTGAAGCTTTCTTT
CASSPDLATTEAFF
>NA|NA|TRBJ1-2|TRBV19
TGTGCCAGTAGTATATCGAGGCGTAGTGGGGCATTGAACTATGGCTACACCTTC
CASSISRRSGALNYGYTF
>TRBD2|NA|TRBJ2-3|TRBV19
TGTGCCAGTTGCTTTAGCGGGAGTAGAAGCACAGATACGCAGTATTTT
CASCFSGSRSTDTQYF
>NA|NA|TRBJ2-7|TRBV7-9
TGTGCCAGCAGCTTCGTACAGGGAACGGCTAAATCCTACGAGCAGTACTTC
CASSFVQGTAKSYEQYF
>NA|NA|TRBJ1-1|TRBV9
TGTGCCAGCAGCGTACTAGACAGCTTGAACACTGAAGCTTTCTTT
CASSVLDSLNTEAFF
>NA|NA|TRBJ2-1|TRBV11-1
TGTGCCAGCAGCTTAGACAGAGTGGGCAATGAGCAGTTCTTC
CASSLDRVGNEQFF
>NA|NA|TRBJ2-2|TRBV28
TGTGCCAGCAGATTCGGGGTTAGGGGGGAGCTGTTTTTT
CASRFGVRGELFF
>TRBD1|NA|TRBJ1-1|TRBV4-2
TGTGCCAGCAGCCAACAAACAGGGGGGAACACTGAAGCTTTCTTT
CASSQQTGGNTEAFF
>NA|NA|TRBJ2-2|TRBV11-3
TGTGCCAGCAGCACCTCAACAGTGGTTCCCGGGGAGCTGTTTTTT
CASSTSTVVPGELFF
>TRBD2|NA|TRBJ2-1|TRBV28
TGTGCCAGCAGGCATACCTGGATCGACTTAGCGGGGGGTTACAATGAGCAGTTCTTC
CASRHTWIDLAGGYNEQFF
>TRBD1|NA|TRBJ2-1|TRBV27
TGTGCCAGCAGCAGGGGGCTTGAGCAGTTCTTC
CASSRGLEQFF
>NA|NA|TRBJ2-1|TRBV7-6
TGTGCCAGCAGCCCCCCCGGGAGCAACAATGAGCAGTTCTTC
CASSPPGSNNEQFF
>NA|NA|TRBJ1-5|TRBV7-2
TGTGCCAGCAGCTTAGGGGAGGGACGTTCGCACCGGCCCCAGCATTTT
CASSLGEGRSHRPQHF
>NA|NA|TRBJ1-1|TRBV6-1
TGTGCCAGCAGTGATGGTGGGGGGAGTAAAGCCACTGAAGCTTTCTTT
CASSDGGGSKATEAFF
>TRBD2|NA|TRBJ2-3|TRBV11-2
TGTGCCAGCAGCGACCAGGGACTAGCGGGAGCAGATACGCAGTATTTT
CASSDQGLAGADTQYF
>TRBD1|NA|TRBJ1-2|TRBV2
TGTGCCAGCAGTGTTCTTCGGACAGGGGGCGGCTACACCTTC
CASSVLRTGGGYTF
>NA|NA|TRBJ2-7|TRBV6-6
TGTGCCAGCAGTTACTCTGGACAGGGAGGGGAGCAGTACTTC
CASSYSGQGGEQYF
>NA|once|TRBJ2-7|TRBV5-1
TGCGCCAGCAGCTTGCTCAATGTGGGGGCCGAGCAGTACTTC
CASSLLNVGAEQYF
>TRBD1|NA|TRBJ1-1|TRBV19
TGTGCCAGTAGTATTCAGGGGGCGATGAACACTGAAGCTTTCTTT
CASSIQGAMNTEAFF
>TRBD1|NA|TRBJ2-7|TRBV5-1
TGCGCCAGCAGCCTCCGGACAGGTTCGGGGCGGATTCCCGTCTACGAGCAGTACTTC
CASSLRTGSGRIPVYEQYF
>NA|NA|TRBJ2-2|TRBV11-3
TGTGCCAGCAGCTTAACCCCCAACTTCGGGGAGCTGTTTTTT
CASSLTPNFGELFF
>NA|once|TRBJ1-3|TRBV18
TGTGCCAGCCCAGCCCCAGGCGCGGGCCCTGGAAACACCATATATTTT
CASPAPGAGPGNTIYF
>NA|NA|TRBJ2-2|TRBV7-9
TGTGCCAGCAGCCCCAGGGGAAGGAACACCGGGGAGCTGTTTTTT
CASSPRGRNTGELFF
>NA|NA|TRBJ1-5|TRBV7-9
TGTGCCAGCAGACTTGCTGGAGGACCCCAGCATTTT
CASRLAGGPQHF
>TRBD1|NA|TRBJ2-7|TRBV13
TGTGCCAGCAGTTCCGACAGGGGGTACGAGCAGTACTTC
CASSSDRGYEQYF
>TRBD1|NA|TRBJ1-1|TRBV7-9
TGTGCCAGCAGCTCCCGACAGGGATCGGGCACTGAAGCTTTCTTT
CASSSRQGSGTEAFF
>TRBD1|few|TRBJ1-1|TRBV9
TGTGCCAGCAGCCTTTGGACAGGGGAGGATACTGAAGCTTTCTTT
CASSLWTGEDTEAFF
>NA|NA|TRBJ1-4|TRBV5-6
TGTGCCAGCAGCTCAGGGTATAGGGAAAAACTGTTTTTT
CASSSGYREKLFF
>NA|NA|TRBJ2-1|TRBV6-4
TGTGCCAGCAGCAACCTCAGGGGCGATGAGCAGTTCTTC
CASSNLRGDEQFF
>NA|NA|TRBJ2-2|TRBV7-3
TGTGCCAGCAGCTACAGTCCCGGTGGGGAGCTGTTTTTT
CASSYSPGGELFF
>NA|NA|TRBJ2-5|TRBV7-6
TGTGCCAGCAGCGACAGTCCTTGGGGTATGAGGCGGAACCAAGAGACCCAGTACTTC
CASSDSPWGMRRNQETQYF
>NA|NA|TRBJ1-2|TRBV2
TGTGCCAGCATCCCAGGGATCCATGGAGGCTACACCTTC
CASIPGIHGGYTF
>NA|NA|TRBJ2-7|TRBV4-2
TGTGCCAGCAGCCTACCCCGAGTCCCAATTCGGTACGAGCAGTACTTC
CASSLPRVPIRYEQYF
>NA|NA|TRBJ2-7|TRBV11-2
TGTGCCAGCAGCTTAGCAGGGGACATTGGAGAGCAGTACTTC
CASSLAGDIGEQYF
>NA|NA|TRBJ1-5|TRBV2
TGTGCCAGCGGCCAAGACGGGAATCAGCCCCAGCATTTT
CASGQDGNQPQHF
>NA|few|TRBJ2-7|TRBV5-8
TGTGCCAGCAGCTTTAGGGGTTCCTACGAGCAGTACTTC
CASSFRGSYEQYF
>NA|NA|TRBJ1-5|TRBV5-6
TGTGCCAGCAGCTTGGGGGATAACAGGGACCGGCGGCCCCAGCATTTT
CASSLGDNRDRRPQHF
>NA|NA|TRBJ2-1|TRBV2
TGTGCCAGCAGCGGGGGACTCAACAATGAGCAGTTCTTC
CASSGGLNNEQFF
>NA|NA|TRBJ2-3|TRBV30
TGTGCCTACAAGAGGGCTAGCTACCGCACAGATACGCAGTATTTT
CAYKRASYRTDTQYF